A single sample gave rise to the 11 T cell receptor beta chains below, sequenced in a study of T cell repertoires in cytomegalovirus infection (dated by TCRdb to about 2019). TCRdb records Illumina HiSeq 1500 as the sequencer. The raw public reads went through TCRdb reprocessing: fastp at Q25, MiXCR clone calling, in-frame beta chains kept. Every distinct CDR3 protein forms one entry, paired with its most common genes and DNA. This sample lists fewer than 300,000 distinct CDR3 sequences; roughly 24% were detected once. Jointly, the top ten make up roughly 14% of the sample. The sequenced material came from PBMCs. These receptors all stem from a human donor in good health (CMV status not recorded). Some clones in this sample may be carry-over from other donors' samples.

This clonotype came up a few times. CDR3 amino acids: CASSKTGRNTEAFF. CDR3 coding DNA: TGTGCCAGCAGCAAGACAGGGAGGAACACTGAAGCTTTCTTT. This chain joins TRBV7-9 and TRBJ1-1; 7 bases fit TRBD1. The CDR3 is made up of 14 amino acids. The V and J ends lost 5 bases and 1 base, in that order; junction bases with no gene match: 4. Germline CDR1 is SEHNR and CDR2 is FQNEAQ (reference sequence).

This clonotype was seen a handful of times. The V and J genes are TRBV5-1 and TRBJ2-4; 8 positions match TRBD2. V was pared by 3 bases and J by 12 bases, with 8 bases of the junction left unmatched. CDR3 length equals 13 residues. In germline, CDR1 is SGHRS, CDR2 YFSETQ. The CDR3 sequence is CASSSTPAGDQYF. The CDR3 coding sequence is TGCGCCAGCAGCTCTACGCCAGCGGGAGATCAGTACTTC.

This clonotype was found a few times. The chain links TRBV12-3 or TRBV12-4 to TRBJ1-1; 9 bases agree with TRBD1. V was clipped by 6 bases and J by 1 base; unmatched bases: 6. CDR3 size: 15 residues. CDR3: CASSLVQGANTEAFF. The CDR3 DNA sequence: TGTGCCAGCAGCCTGGTACAGGGGGCGAACACTGAAGCTTTCTTT.

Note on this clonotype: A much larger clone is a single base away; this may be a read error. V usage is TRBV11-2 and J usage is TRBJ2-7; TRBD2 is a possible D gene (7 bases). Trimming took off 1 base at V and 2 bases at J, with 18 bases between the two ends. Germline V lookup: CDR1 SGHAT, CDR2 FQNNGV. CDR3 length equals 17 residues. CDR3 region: CASSLGGTIGTTYEQYF. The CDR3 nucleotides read TGTGCCAGCAGCTTAGGTGGGACTATCGGGACAACCTACGAGCAGTACTTC.

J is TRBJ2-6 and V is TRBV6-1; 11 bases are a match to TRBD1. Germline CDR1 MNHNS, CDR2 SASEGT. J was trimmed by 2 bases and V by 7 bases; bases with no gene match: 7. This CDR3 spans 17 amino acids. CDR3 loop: CASIPGQGGTGANVLTF. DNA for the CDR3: TGTGCCAGCATTCCGGGACAGGGGGGGACTGGGGCCAACGTCCTGACTTTC.

In DNA form, the CDR3 reads TGTGCCAGCAGCTTAGCCCCGGACAGAGCCTATGGCTACACCTTC. Translating gives CASSLAPDRAYGYTF. This chain uses TRBV7-6 with TRBJ1-2, with D tentatively TRBD1 (6 bases). This CDR3 is built from 15 residues. In germline, CDR1 is SGHVS, CDR2 FNYEAQ. Trimming left V 0 bases short and J 4 bases short, with 12 bases between.

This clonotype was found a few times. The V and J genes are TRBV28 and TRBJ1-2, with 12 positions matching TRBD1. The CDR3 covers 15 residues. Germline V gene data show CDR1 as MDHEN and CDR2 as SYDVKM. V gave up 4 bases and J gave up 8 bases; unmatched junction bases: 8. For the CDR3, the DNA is TGTGCCAGCAGTTCGCCGGGACAGGGGGCGGGGGGCTACACCTTC. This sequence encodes CASSSPGQGAGGYTF.

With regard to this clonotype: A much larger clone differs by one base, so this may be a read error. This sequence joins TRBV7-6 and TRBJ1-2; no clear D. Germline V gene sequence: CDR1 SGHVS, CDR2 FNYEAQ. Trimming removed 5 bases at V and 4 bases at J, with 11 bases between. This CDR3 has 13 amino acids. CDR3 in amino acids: CASSVDWFYGYTF. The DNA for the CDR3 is TGTGCCAGCAGCGTGGACTGGTTCTATGGCTACACCTTC.

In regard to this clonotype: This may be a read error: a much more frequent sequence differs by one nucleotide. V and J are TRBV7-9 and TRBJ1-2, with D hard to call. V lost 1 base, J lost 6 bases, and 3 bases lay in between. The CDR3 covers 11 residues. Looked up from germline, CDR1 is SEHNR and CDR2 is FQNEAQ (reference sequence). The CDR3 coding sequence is TGTGCCAGCAGCTTAGTGGATGGCTACACCTTC. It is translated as CASSLVDGYTF.

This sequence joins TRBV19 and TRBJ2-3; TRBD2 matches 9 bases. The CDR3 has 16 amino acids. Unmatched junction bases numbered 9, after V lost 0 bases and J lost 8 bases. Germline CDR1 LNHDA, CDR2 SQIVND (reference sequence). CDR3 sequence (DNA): TGTGCCAGTAGTATAGATGGTAGCGGGAGCTCCGGTACGCAGTATTTT. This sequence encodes CASSIDGSGSSGTQYF. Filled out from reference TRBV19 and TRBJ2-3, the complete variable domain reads DGGITQSPKYLFRKEGQNVTLSCEQNLNHDAMYWYRQDPGQGLRLIYYSQIVNDFQKGDIAEGYSVSREKKESFPLTVTSAQKNPTAFYLCASSIDGSGSSGTQYFGPGTRLTVL.

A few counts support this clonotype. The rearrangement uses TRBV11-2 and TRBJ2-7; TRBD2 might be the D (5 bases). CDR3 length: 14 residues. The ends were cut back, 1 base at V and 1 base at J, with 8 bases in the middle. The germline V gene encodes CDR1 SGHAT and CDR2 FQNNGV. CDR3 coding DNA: TGTGCCAGCAGCTTAGCTCGGGGATCCTACGAGCAGTACTTC. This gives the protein CASSLARGSYEQYF.